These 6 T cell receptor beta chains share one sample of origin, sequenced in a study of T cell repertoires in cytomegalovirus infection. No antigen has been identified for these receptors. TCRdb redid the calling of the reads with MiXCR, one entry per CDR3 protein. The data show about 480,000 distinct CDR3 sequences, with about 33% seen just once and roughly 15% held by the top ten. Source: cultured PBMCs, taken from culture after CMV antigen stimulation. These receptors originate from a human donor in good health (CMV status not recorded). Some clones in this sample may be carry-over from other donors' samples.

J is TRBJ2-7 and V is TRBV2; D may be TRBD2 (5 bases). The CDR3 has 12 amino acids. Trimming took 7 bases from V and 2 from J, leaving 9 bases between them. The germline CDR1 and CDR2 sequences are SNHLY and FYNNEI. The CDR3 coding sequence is TGTGCCAGCAAACAGACTACCTACGAGCAGTACGTC. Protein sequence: CASKQTTYEQYV.

The CDR3 loop is CASSEGYIDTQYF. CDR3 nucleotides: TGTGCCAGCAGTGAGGGGTATATCGATACGCAGTATTTT. The chain links TRBV2 to TRBJ2-3; D remains ambiguous. The V end was cut by 3 bases, the J end by 6 bases, with 10 bases between. This CDR3 is 13 amino acids long. Germline CDR1 is SNHLY and CDR2 is FYNNEI. The full variable domain, its missing parts supplied by reference TRBV2 and TRBJ2-3, is EPEVTQTPSHQVTQMGQEVILRCVPISNHLYFYWYRQILGQKVEFLVSFYNNEISEKSEIFDDQFSVERPDGSNFTLKIRSTKLEDSAMYFCASSEGYIDTQYFGPGTRLTVL.

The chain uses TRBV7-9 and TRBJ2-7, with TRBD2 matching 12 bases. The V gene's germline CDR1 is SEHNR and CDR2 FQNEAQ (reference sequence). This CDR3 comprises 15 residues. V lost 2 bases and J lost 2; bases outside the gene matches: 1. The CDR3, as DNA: TGTGCCAGCAGCTTAACTAGCGGGAGGACCTACGAGCAGTACTTC. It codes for CASSLTSGRTYEQYF.

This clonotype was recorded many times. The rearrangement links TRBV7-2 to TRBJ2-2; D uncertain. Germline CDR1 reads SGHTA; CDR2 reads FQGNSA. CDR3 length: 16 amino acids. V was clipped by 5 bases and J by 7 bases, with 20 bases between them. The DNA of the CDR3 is TGTGCCAGCAGCCCTGCCATCCCTAGTTTCAGCGGGGAGCTGTTTTTT. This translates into CASSPAIPSFSGELFF.

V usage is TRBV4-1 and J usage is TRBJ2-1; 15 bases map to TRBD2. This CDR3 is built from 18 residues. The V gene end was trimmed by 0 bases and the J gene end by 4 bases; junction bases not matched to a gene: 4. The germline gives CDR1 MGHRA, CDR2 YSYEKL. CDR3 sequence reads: CASSQEIGTSGRYNEQFF. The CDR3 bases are TGCGCCAGCAGCCAAGAGATAGGGACTAGCGGGAGGTACAATGAGCAGTTCTTC.

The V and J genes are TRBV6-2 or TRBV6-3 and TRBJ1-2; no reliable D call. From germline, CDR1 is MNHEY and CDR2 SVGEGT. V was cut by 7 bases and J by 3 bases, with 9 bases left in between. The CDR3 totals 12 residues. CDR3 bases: TGTGCCAGCACCTCTCTGGACTATGGCTACACCTTC. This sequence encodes CASTSLDYGYTF.